Shown below are 20 T cell receptor beta chains from a single sample sequenced in a study of T cells in narcolepsy (dated by TCRdb to between 2017 and 2018). Library preparation used the immunoSEQ multiplex PCR assay. The source is immuneACCESS, and TCRdb retained only in-frame sequences with V and J called. Part of the clones is not carried over; for the studies checked, unresolved V genes explain less than half of this, and the remainder is unexplained. The sample includes 20,000 to 25,000 clones, with about four fifths observed a single time. 1.3% of the sample belongs to the ten largest clones. The source material was CD45RA- memory CD4+ T cells from PBMCs. This specimen's cell subset or site label, per the study, means: memory T cells sorted ex vivo from peripheral blood. The receptors originated from a human donor with narcolepsy.

The rearrangement joins TRBV7-8 to TRBJ1-1; D uncertain. CDR3 size: 13 residues. V was cut by 5 bases and J by 2 bases, with 9 bases left in between. Germline V gene data show CDR1 as SGHVS and CDR2 as FQNEAQ. The CDR3 sequence: CASSLKRNTEAFF. CDR3 bases: TGTGCCAGCAGCCTAAAGCGAAACACTGAAGCTTTCTTT.

The J gene is TRBJ2-5, the V gene TRBV10-2; D is undetermined. Germline loops: CDR1 WSHSY, CDR2 SAAADI. CDR3 size: 12 residues. The V gene lost 8 bases and the J gene lost 4 bases, with 11 bases spanning the gap. The CDR3 DNA sequence: TGCGCCAGCGCACTCCGTCCAGAGACCCAGTACTTC. Its protein product is CASALRPETQYF.

The chain employs TRBV7-9 and TRBJ2-5, with D maybe TRBD1 (6 bases). Trimming shortened V by 5 bases and J by 2 bases, and 18 bases separated the two germline ends. Germline CDR1 and CDR2: SEHNR and FQNEAQ (reference sequence). This CDR3 has 16 amino acids. The CDR3: CASSMSTGLGQETQYF. The CDR3 nucleotides are TGTGCCAGCAGCATGTCGACAGGTCTCGGTCAAGAGACCCAGTACTTC. Variable domain in full (rest from reference TRBV7-9 and TRBJ2-5): DTGVSQNPRHKITKRGQNVTFRCDPISEHNRLYWYRQTLGQGPEFLTYFQNEAQLEKSRLLSDRFSAERPKGSFSTLEIQRTEQGDSAMYLCASSMSTGLGQETQYFGPGTRLLVL.

The gene calls are TRBV14 and TRBJ1-4; D is ambiguous. This CDR3 contains 13 residues. Germline V gives CDR1 SGHDN, CDR2 FVKESK. Trimming removed 4 bases at V and 8 bases at J, with 11 bases between. The CDR3 protein is CASSRIKREKLFF. The CDR3 DNA is TGTGCCAGCAGCCGGATCAAACGCGAAAAACTGTTTTTT.

This rearrangement joins TRBV28 to TRBJ1-2, with a tentative D call TRBD1 (6 bases). Per the germline V gene, CDR1 is MDHEN and CDR2 is SYDVKM. Trimming cost V 2 bases and J 0 bases, with 22 bases left between them. The CDR3 extends over 19 amino acids. DNA for the CDR3: TGTGCCAGCAGTTTACCTCTGTGGGACACGAAGGCCTCTAACTATGGCTACACCTTC. Translating gives CASSLPLWDTKASNYGYTF.

The CDR3 loop is CASSRGLAGAGSYNEQFF. DNA of the CDR3: TGTGCCAGCAGCAGGGGACTAGCGGGAGCTGGCTCCTACAATGAGCAGTTCTTC. This sequence joins TRBV7-8 and TRBJ2-1, with TRBD2 matching over 14 bases. J gave up 0 bases and V 5 bases, and 6 bases lay outside the gene matches. This CDR3 has 18 residues. CDR1 is SGHVS, CDR2 FQNEAQ, per germline.

By frequency in the sample, this clone is medium-sized. The J gene is TRBJ2-7, the V gene TRBV5-6, with no clear D. Trimming removed 1 base from V and 9 bases from J, with 23 bases in between. The germline gives CDR1 SGHDT, CDR2 YYEEEE. The CDR3 contains 16 residues. The DNA for the CDR3 is TGTGCCAGCAGCTTGTGGCAGGTCAATGCCATACGAGGGCAGTACTTC. It encodes CASSLWQVNAIRGQYF. The full variable domain, completed using reference TRBV5-6 and TRBJ2-7, is DAGVTQSPTHLIKTRGQQVTLRCSPKSGHDTVSWYQQALGQGPQFIFQYYEEEERQRGNFPDRFSGHQFPNYSSELNVNALLLGDSALYLCASSLWQVNAIRGQYFGPGTRLTVT.

With regard to this clone: This sample includes further DNA sequences coding for the same CDR3. V usage is TRBV7-8 and J usage is TRBJ2-6; 7 bases map to TRBD2. From germline, CDR1 is SGHVS and CDR2 FQNEAQ. Trimming at V came to 1 base and at J to 1 base, leaving 4 bases not matched to a gene. The CDR3 is 17 amino acids. The CDR3 DNA reads TGTGCCAGCAGCTTAGTAGCGGGTCCTTCTGGGGCCAACGTCCTGACTTTC. Residues: CASSLVAGPSGANVLTF. Full variable domain (outside the CDR3, taken from reference TRBV7-8 and TRBJ2-6): GAGVSQSPRYKVAKRGQDVALRCDPISGHVSLFWYQQALGQGPEFLTYFQNEAQLDKSGLPSDRFFAERPEGSVSTLKIQRTQQEDSAVYLCASSLVAGPSGANVLTFGAGSRLTVL.

For the CDR3, the DNA is TGTGCCAGCAGCTTATCAGCGCGTAACACCGGGGAGCTGTTTTTT. Encoded protein: CASSLSARNTGELFF. The rearrangement joins TRBV13 to TRBJ2-2; D ambiguous. Germline CDR1 and CDR2: PRHDT and FYEKMQ (reference sequence). The CDR3 spans 15 residues. The V and J ends lost 2 bases and 2 bases respectively, with 9 bases between them.

Concerning this clone: In the same sample, other DNA sequences code for this CDR3. This rearrangement joins TRBV4-3 to TRBJ1-1; TRBD1 is a possible D gene (6 bases). With 0 bases removed from V and 5 bases from J, the gap between germline ends came to 16 bases. The CDR3 is made up of 16 amino acids. The V gene's germline CDR1 is LGHNA and CDR2 YSLEER. The CDR3 bases are TGCGCCAGCAGCCAAGATCCCGGGAGGGGGAATACTGAAGCTTTCTTT. It codes for CASSQDPGRGNTEAFF.

This chain uses TRBV20-1 with TRBJ2-5, with D perhaps matching TRBD2 (6 bases). The germline V and J ends were trimmed by 3 bases and 9 bases, with 11 bases remaining between them. CDR1 is DFQATT, CDR2 SNEGSKA, per germline (reference sequence). The CDR3 spans 11 residues. CDR3 nucleotide sequence: TGCAGTGCTAGGTGGTCTAGCGCCCAGTACTTC. Amino acid sequence: CSARWSSAQYF.

The rearrangement uses TRBV27 and TRBJ1-5; D is ambiguous. There are 15 residues in the CDR3. The germline V and J ends were trimmed by 2 bases and 2 bases, with 10 bases remaining between them. Germline V lookup: CDR1 MNHEY, CDR2 SMNVEV (reference sequence). The CDR3 here is CASSLKGDGNQPQHF. The DNA for the CDR3 is TGTGCCAGCAGTTTAAAAGGAGATGGCAATCAGCCCCAGCATTTT.

The chain recombines TRBV19 with TRBJ2-5, with 11 bases fitting TRBD2. V was pared by 6 bases and J by 5 bases, with 11 bases of the junction left unmatched. The CDR3 sequence is 16 residues long. Germline V gene sequence: CDR1 LNHDA, CDR2 SQIVND (reference sequence). The CDR3 DNA reads TGTGCCAGTAGGGGAAGAACTAGCGGGAGAGATGAGACCCAGTACTTC. It specifies CASRGRTSGRDETQYF.

This rearrangement joins TRBV6-5 to TRBJ2-5; D is possibly TRBD1 (6 bases). The germline V gene has CDR1 MNHEY and CDR2 SVGAGI. The germline V and J ends were trimmed by 10 bases and 7 bases, with 19 bases remaining between them. The CDR3 has 13 amino acids. The CDR3 nucleotides are TGTGCCACGGCGGCGGGCTCAGGGGTGACCCAGTACTTC. Translated: CATAAGSGVTQYF.

This clone was counted a few times. This rearrangement joins TRBV6-5 to TRBJ2-7; unclear D gene. Trimming cost V 4 bases and J 3 bases, with 10 bases left between them. The germline V gene has CDR1 MNHEY and CDR2 SVGAGI. There are 13 residues in the CDR3. CDR3 coding DNA: TGTGCCAGCAGTTTCCCGCCCTACTACGAGCAGTACTTC. Translating it yields CASSFPPYYEQYF.

The rearrangement uses TRBV27 and TRBJ2-3, with D tentatively TRBD2 (7 bases). CDR3 length: 14 amino acids. Trimming stripped 3 bases from V and 4 bases from J, with 11 bases between. From germline, CDR1 is MNHEY and CDR2 SMNVEV (reference sequence). In DNA form, the CDR3 reads TGTGCCAGCAGTTTGGGGAGGGGGGCAGATACGCAGTATTTT. This translates into CASSLGRGADTQYF.

The rearrangement links TRBV5-4 to TRBJ2-5; 8 bases fit TRBD1. The CDR3 totals 14 residues. J was trimmed by 5 bases and V by 0 bases; bases with no gene match: 3. Germline loops: CDR1 SGHNT, CDR2 YYREEE (reference sequence). The DNA of the CDR3 is TGTGCCAGCAGCTTGGACAGGGGGTGGGAGACCCAGTACTTC. Residues: CASSLDRGWETQYF.

In the case of this clone: The final CDR3 position lacks the conserved phenylalanine or tryptophan, pointing to a likely read error. It is unclear where the CDR3 begins or ends on the DNA, so no DNA is shown, and the CDR3 is as TCRdb lists it. The chain couples TRBV7-9 to TRBJ1-1; the table calls TRBD1, which could not be checked here. The CDR3 numbers 15 amino acids, ends counted. CDR1 and CDR2 from the germline V gene are SEHNR and FQNEAQ (reference sequence). Here the CDR3 reads CASSSSSAQTGGSEL.

This clone was picked up one time. The chain is built from TRBV9 and TRBJ1-6, with 9 nucleotides matching TRBD1. This CDR3 comprises 15 residues. Germline V gene data show CDR1 as SGDLS and CDR2 as YYNGEE. Germline trimming cut 4 bases from V and 6 bases from J; bases unmatched to any gene: 5. The CDR3 region has the DNA TGTGCCAGCAGCTCACAGGACAGGGGTAATTCACCCCTCCACTTT. Its translation: CASSSQDRGNSPLHF.

This clone was recorded once. At one end, the junction sequence differs from germline, possibly due to a read error. This rearrangement joins TRBV27 to TRBJ1-1, with 7 bases matching TRBD1. Germline lookup yields CDR1 MNHEY and CDR2 SMNVEV (reference sequence). CDR3 length: 14 amino acids. CDR3 nucleotide sequence: TGTGCCAGCAGATCTACAGGGGTGGGCACTGAAGCTTCCTTT. Translated, it gives CASRSTGVGTEASF.